This TCR beta chain was captured by sequencing in a study of regulatory T cells in long-lasting Graves disease. CDR1 MDHEN and CDR2 SYDVKM come from the germline V gene. The CDR3 sequence is 13 residues long. The V segment lost 6 bases and the J segment 4 bases; nucleotides outside the gene matches: 3. In its sample, this clonotype was seen many times. Its antigen is unidentified. With iRepertoire HTBI primers and Arm-PCR of CDR3 regions, TCR beta libraries were built. TCRdb re-called the multiplex PCR reads through MiXCR, storing one row per CDR3 protein. The sample records just over 600,000 distinct CDR3 sequences, about 16% being singletons. The time point denotes: newly diagnosed GD, antithyroid drugs for less than 3 months. The TCR library was made from RNA extracted from PBMCs. Points from the study as a whole: It is possible that accuracy was reduced by the small size of the sample.

In addition, the sample was reused for a study of T cells in Graves' hyperthyroidism and ophthalmopathy.

The receptor was derived from a young woman with Graves disease. The V call is TRBV28, the J call TRBJ2-7; the match to TRBD1 covers 10 bases. The sequencing here drew on peripheral blood mononuclear cells (PBMCs), taken at new diagnosis, from a patient treated with antithyroid drugs. The CDR3 loop is CASRRTGGYEQYF. The CDR3 region has the DNA TGTGCCAGCAGGCGGACAGGGGGGTACGAGCAGTACTTC. The full variable domain, with the rest looked up from reference TRBV28 and TRBJ2-7, is DVKVTQSSRYLVKRTGEKVFLECVQDMDHENMFWYRQDPGLGLRLIYFSYDVKMKEKGDIPEGYSVSREKKERFSLILESASTNQTSMYLCASRRTGGYEQYFGPGTRLTVT.